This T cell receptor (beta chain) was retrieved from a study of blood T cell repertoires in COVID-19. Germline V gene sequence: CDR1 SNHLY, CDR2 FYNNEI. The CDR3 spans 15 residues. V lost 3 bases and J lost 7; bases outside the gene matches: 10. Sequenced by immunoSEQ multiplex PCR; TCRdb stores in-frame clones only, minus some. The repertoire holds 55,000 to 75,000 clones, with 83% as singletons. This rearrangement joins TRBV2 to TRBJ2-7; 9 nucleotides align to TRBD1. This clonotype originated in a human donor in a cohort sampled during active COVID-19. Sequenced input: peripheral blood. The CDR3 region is CASSDQGTGNAEQYF. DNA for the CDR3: TGTGCCAGCAGTGACCAGGGGACAGGGAATGCAGAGCAGTACTTC.